Presented here are 20 T cell receptor beta chains from one specimen sequenced in a study of T-cell reconstitution after alpha-beta-depleted transplantation in children. During its preparation, the TCRbeta library received unique molecular identifiers. TCRdb fed the PCR reads into MiXCR, producing one record per CDR3 protein. The sample gives 200,000 to 250,000 distinct CDR3 sequences, approximately 12% of which show up once; about 2.6% is in the top ten. This specimen consisted of PBMCs from the stem cell graft donor, obtained from the stem cell graft. The receptors shown here come from a human donor who donated a stem cell graft to a child with acute lymphoblastic leukemia.

This clonotype was observed a handful of times. The chain combines TRBV18 with TRBJ2-3; 8 bases line up with TRBD2. Germline assignment: CDR1 KGHSH and CDR2 LQKENI. The CDR3 sequence is 17 residues long. V was pared by 0 bases and J by 1 base, with 6 bases of the junction left unmatched. CDR3 DNA sequence: TGTGCCAGCTCACCACCGGCGGGGGGCGAACGCACAGATACGCAGTATTTT. Its protein is CASSPPAGGERTDTQYF.

This clonotype was counted many times. The chain couples TRBV7-9 to TRBJ1-5; D gene ambiguous. Trimming pared 7 bases from V and 1 base from J, leaving 8 bases between. Germline CDR1 and CDR2: SEHNR and FQNEAQ (reference sequence). This CDR3 has 13 residues. CDR3 sequence: CASTRNSNQPQHF. CDR3 in DNA: TGTGCCAGCACGAGGAACAGCAATCAGCCCCAGCATTTT.

This clonotype was counted between two and nine times. The chain employs TRBV5-1 and TRBJ1-2; D gene ambiguous. Germline values: CDR1 SGHRS, CDR2 YFSETQ. Trimming stripped 0 bases from V and 2 bases from J, with 17 bases between. The length of the CDR3 is 17 residues. CDR3 in DNA: TGCGCCAGCAGCTTGGGTACAAGCAACGTGGAGAACTATGGCTACACCTTC. Protein: CASSLGTSNVENYGYTF.

There are many counts of this clonotype. The chain couples TRBV10-3 to TRBJ1-2; 8 bases are a match to TRBD1. The CDR3 totals 15 residues. Germline V CDR1 and CDR2: ENHRY, SYGVKD. Trimming removed 9 bases from V and 2 bases from J; junction bases left unmatched: 11. CDR3 nucleotides: TGTGCCATTTACGGGACAGGCCCAATGAACTATGGCTACACCTTC. It specifies CAIYGTGPMNYGYTF.

In its sample, this clonotype was seen many times. The CDR3 DNA follows: TGTGCCAGCTCACTCCTTTACAATGAGCAGTTCTTC. Translated: CASSLLYNEQFF. V and J are TRBV18 and TRBJ2-1; D remains ambiguous. V was trimmed by 4 bases and J by 4 bases, leaving 5 bases between them. This CDR3 region has 12 residues. CDR1 is KGHSH and CDR2 is LQKENI in the germline V gene.

This clonotype was detected many times. This chain uses TRBV3-1 with TRBJ2-5, with a tentative D call TRBD2 (6 bases). V dropped 1 base and J dropped 1 base, with 13 bases sitting between them. CDR1 LGHDT and CDR2 YNNKEL come from the germline V gene (reference sequence). The CDR3 has 16 residues. The CDR3 region has the DNA TGTGCCAGCAGCCAAGTGGAGGGTTCCCCCCAAGAGACCCAGTACTTC. Amino acid sequence: CASSQVEGSPQETQYF.

The table lists this clonotype with many counts. The chain uses TRBV12-3 or TRBV12-4 and TRBJ1-3; the D is unclear. Trimming left V 7 bases short and J 1 base short, with 14 bases between. The CDR3 is 15 residues long. CDR3 nucleotides: TGTGCCAGCACAATCCGACCGTGGTCTGGAAACACCATATATTTT. Its protein product is CASTIRPWSGNTIYF.

This clonotype was detected ten times or more. V is TRBV20-1 and J is TRBJ2-3, with a tentative D call TRBD2 (5 bases). There are 14 residues in the CDR3. Germline V gene data show CDR1 as DFQATT and CDR2 as SNEGSKA (reference sequence). Trimming shortened V by 6 bases and J by 1 base, and 14 bases separated the two germline ends. The CDR3 DNA reads TGCAGTGCCCTAAGAGGGCCGGGCACAGATACGCAGTATTTT. It translates to CSALRGPGTDTQYF.

V and J are TRBV5-4 and TRBJ2-3, with D perhaps TRBD2 (6 bases). V was clipped by 2 bases and J by 8 bases, with 21 bases between them. CDR3 length: 16 residues. Germline CDR1 is SGHNT and CDR2 is YYREEE (reference sequence). The CDR3 sequence is CASSFPLGGSARTQYF. The CDR3 DNA sequence: TGTGCCAGCAGCTTTCCTTTGGGGGGATCGGCACGTACGCAGTATTTT. The variable domain in full, completed from reference TRBV5-4 and TRBJ2-3, reads ETGVTQSPTHLIKTRGQQVTLRCSSQSGHNTVSWYQQALGQGPQFIFQYYREEENGRGNFPPRFSGLQFPNYSSELNVNALELDDSALYLCASSFPLGGSARTQYFGPGTRLTVL.

The table lists this clonotype with many counts. The V gene is TRBV7-2, the J gene TRBJ2-2; no definite D call. V lost 1 base and J 6 bases, leaving 6 bases between the germline ends. The CDR3 length is 13 residues. Germline V gene lookup returns CDR1 SGHTA and CDR2 FQGNSA. The CDR3 nucleotides read TGTGCCAGCAGCTTAGGAGAGGCCGGGGAGCTGTTTTTT. Its translation is CASSLGEAGELFF.

This clonotype was detected ten times or more. The J gene is TRBJ1-5, the V gene TRBV28; TRBD1 agrees at 7 bases. This CDR3 is built from 14 residues. Germline lookup yields CDR1 MDHEN and CDR2 SYDVKM. The V gene end was trimmed by 3 bases and the J gene end by 7 bases; junction bases not matched to a gene: 6. The CDR3 spells CASSFEGAGQPQHF. The CDR3 DNA reads TGTGCCAGCAGTTTTGAGGGGGCTGGGCAGCCCCAGCATTTT. Full variable domain (rest looked up from reference TRBV28 and TRBJ1-5): DVKVTQSSRYLVKRTGEKVFLECVQDMDHENMFWYRQDPGLGLRLIYFSYDVKMKEKGDIPEGYSVSREKKERFSLILESASTNQTSMYLCASSFEGAGQPQHFGDGTRLSIL.

This clonotype was recorded many times. This chain uses TRBV29-1 with TRBJ2-7, with 15 nucleotides matching TRBD2. The junction had 6 bases not matched to a gene; V was cut back by 6 bases and J by 3 bases. Germline V lookup: CDR1 SQVTM, CDR2 ANQGSEA. The CDR3 is 15 amino acids. The CDR3 bases are TGCAGCGTGGGGACTAGCGGGGGGCTTGGCTACGAGCAGTACTTC. It encodes CSVGTSGGLGYEQYF.

This clonotype was seen at least ten times. The V call is TRBV7-2, the J call TRBJ1-3; the D gene is possibly TRBD1 (5 bases). CDR1 is SGHTA, CDR2 FQGNSA, per germline. V lost 0 bases and J 4 bases, leaving 19 bases between the germline ends. The CDR3 contains 18 residues. The chain's CDR3 is CASSLASGTVGPGNTIYF. In DNA form, the CDR3 reads TGTGCCAGCAGCTTAGCATCCGGGACGGTGGGACCCGGAAACACCATATATTTT. Full variable domain (outside the CDR3, taken from reference TRBV7-2 and TRBJ1-3): GAGVSQSPSNKVTEKGKDVELRCDPISGHTALYWYRQSLGQGLEFLIYFQGNSAPDKSGLPSDRFSAERTGGSVSTLTIQRTQQEDSAVYLCASSLASGTVGPGNTIYFGEGSWLTVV.

This clonotype was detected a few times. The chain uses TRBV12-3 or TRBV12-4 and TRBJ2-7; 9 nucleotides agree with TRBD1. The CDR3 is 16 residues long. Trimming at V came to 6 bases and at J to 1 base, leaving 10 bases not matched to a gene. The CDR3 here is CASSPGQGKVSYEQYF. In DNA form, the CDR3 reads TGTGCCAGCAGCCCGGGACAGGGCAAAGTTTCCTACGAGCAGTACTTC.

Ten or more counts support this clonotype. V usage is TRBV4-3 and J usage is TRBJ2-7, with a weak D call TRBD2 (5 bases). Per germline, CDR1 LGHNA and CDR2 YSLEER. The V gene lost 1 base and the J gene lost 5 bases, with 9 bases spanning the gap. This CDR3 has 13 residues. The CDR3 is CASSQVRGNEQYF. In DNA, the CDR3 is TGCGCCAGCAGCCAAGTGAGAGGGAACGAGCAGTACTTC.

In regard to this clonotype: Just one base apart from a much larger clone, this may be a read error. The rearrangement links TRBV29-1 to TRBJ1-2, with 7 bases aligning to TRBD1. This CDR3 region has 13 residues. CDR1 SQVTM and CDR2 ANQGSEA come from the germline V gene. CDR3 DNA: TGCAGCGCTGGTTCGTCCAGGGGGAATGGCTGCACCTTC. Protein product: CSAGSSRGNGCTF.

This clonotype came up many times. This sequence joins TRBV12-3 or TRBV12-4 and TRBJ1-1; D gene unclear. The CDR3 extends over 13 amino acids. Between the trimmed V and J ends, which lost 5 bases and 0 bases, there was a span of 7 bases. The CDR3 region has the DNA TGTGCCAGCAGTGCACGGCTGAACACTGAAGCTTTCTTT. Translating it yields CASSARLNTEAFF.

This clonotype was seen ten or more times. V and J are TRBV28 and TRBJ2-1; D uncertain. V shed 5 bases and J shed 0 bases, with 11 bases lying between them. From germline, CDR1 is MDHEN and CDR2 SYDVKM. This CDR3 has 15 residues. DNA for the CDR3: TGTGCCAGCAGTCCAGACTCGAGCTCCTACAATGAGCAGTTCTTC. Protein product: CASSPDSSSYNEQFF.

This clonotype occurred many times. The chain couples TRBV9 to TRBJ1-1; no definite D call. Trimming took 0 bases from V and 3 from J, leaving 15 bases between them. The CDR3 has 16 residues. The germline gives CDR1 SGDLS, CDR2 YYNGEE. CDR3 loop: CASSVVPRPRDTEAFF. The DNA for the CDR3 is TGTGCCAGCAGCGTAGTACCCCGCCCTAGGGACACTGAAGCTTTCTTT.

V and J are TRBV10-3 and TRBJ1-5; possible D gene TRBD1, 5 bases. The CDR3 spans 14 residues. The germline V gene encodes CDR1 ENHRY and CDR2 SYGVKD. Between the trimmed V and J ends, which lost 2 bases and 7 bases, there was a span of 12 bases. The CDR3 region is CAISEGGGWQPQHF. As DNA, the CDR3 is TGTGCCATCAGTGAGGGGGGGGGATGGCAGCCCCAGCATTTT.